The following is a T cell receptor (beta chain) sequence with its context. No antigen is known for it. Before sequencing, viral peptide pools were used by the ViraFEST assay to expand antigen-specific CD4+ T cells. Cells that had been cultured for nine to eleven days were the source of isolated CD4+ T cells. None of these healthy vaccinees had been infected with SARS-CoV-2 before vaccination. Cultures received IL-2 medium that replaced half the medium on days 3 and 7. This sample was included in a study of vaccination effects on CD4 cells after COVID-19. Overall study results and limits: By a late point after vaccination, infection- and vaccine-induced clones had shrunk markedly through clonal contraction. Few convalescent patients were studied, and early post-infection samples were lacking. Nearly all vaccine-induced clones in healthy recipients recognized only SARS-CoV-2.

Germline trimming cut 1 base from V and 6 bases from J; bases unmatched to any gene: 9. This CDR3 region has 16 residues. CDR1 is MGHRA and CDR2 is YSYEKL in the germline V gene. Libraries were prepared by immunoSEQ multiplex PCR; TCRdb keeps only in-frame clonotypes and omits some of them. The sample shows about 27,000 clones, approximately 76% of them seen only once. This rearrangement joins TRBV4-1 to TRBJ2-1, with 7 nucleotides matching TRBD2. This clonotype was sampled from a human donor who received a COVID-19 vaccine. The sample consisted of CD4+ T cells from PBMCs cultured with SARS-CoV-2 spike peptides, taken before COVID-19 vaccination. Here the CDR3 reads CASSQGGSITLNEQFF. CDR3 sequence (DNA): TGCGCCAGCAGCCAAGGCGGGAGTATAACTCTCAATGAGCAGTTCTTC.